This T cell receptor beta chain was sequenced for a study of T cells in Graves' hyperthyroidism and ophthalmopathy. The germline V and J ends were trimmed by 6 bases and 2 bases, with 26 bases remaining between them. The CDR3 sequence is 19 residues long. Germline CDR1 ENHRY, CDR2 SYGVKD. For the diagnoses, clinical symptoms, serum thyroxine and TRAb, thyroid ultrasound and orbital computed tomography were used. Fresh peripheral blood, about 9.3 ml, yielded the PBMCs. This clonotype was seen many times. Its target is not known. There were TCR beta CDR3 regions amplified from RNA transcripts. Carried out on the TCR CDR3, a first-round RT-PCR used the HTBI primer set. TCRdb reprocessed the multiplex PCR reads via MiXCR and lists one record per CDR3 protein. The data contain around 530,000 distinct CDR3 sequences, roughly 17% of them singletons. Study outcomes and limitations: Among thyroid clonotypes expanded above 0.001, most also appeared in blood. Ophthalmopathy cases were set apart from stable hyperthyroidism by a 13 V-J model.

The chain recombines TRBV10-3 with TRBJ2-1; D may be TRBD2 (6 bases). This receptor was identified in a woman under 30 with Graves' ophthalmopathy. The sample was blood. This CDR3 is CAISLNRDSNTPAYNEQFF. The DNA of the CDR3 is TGTGCCATCAGCCTTAACCGGGACTCGAATACTCCCGCCTACAATGAGCAGTTCTTC.